This TCR beta chain was sequenced in a study of Tregs in tolerant kidney transplant recipients. Study results and limitations: Findings come from small patient numbers and require larger validation.

Remarks on this clone: What it recognizes is unknown.

CDR1 and CDR2 from the germline V gene are SEHNR and FQNEAQ (reference sequence). The CDR3 is 12 amino acids. The germline V and J ends were trimmed by 5 bases and 1 base, with 5 bases remaining between them. Clones were sequenced by immunoSEQ multiplex PCR, and TCRdb holds only the in-frame ones, with some missing. The repertoire holds 200,000 to 300,000 clones, with approximately 83% as singletons. This TCR was recovered from a human donor in good health. V gene TRBV7-9 combines with J gene TRBJ1-1, with no clear D. The sequencing input was CD4+ T cells from blood. CDR3 loop: CASSVQNTEAFF. CDR3 in DNA: TGTGCCAGCAGCGTGCAGAACACTGAAGCTTTCTTT.